This T cell receptor beta chain is drawn from a study of blood T cell repertoires in COVID-19. This clone was seen a single time. J was trimmed by 5 bases and V by 4 bases; bases with no gene match: 4. CDR3 length: 14 amino acids. Germline V gene data show CDR1 as LGHNA and CDR2 as YSLEER. The method was immunoSEQ multiplex PCR; TCRdb's version includes in-frame clones alone and lacks a portion of them. The table shows about 210,000 clones, with 75% to 85% occurring only once. The chain uses TRBV4-3 and TRBJ2-4; 8 bases align to TRBD2. This TCR was recovered from a woman between 65 and 79 years old with COVID-19, enrolled during active disease. The material sequenced was peripheral blood. In nucleotides, the CDR3 is TGCGCCAGCAGCCGGAGCGGGAGCGAAAACATTCAGTACTTC. It translates to CASSRSGSENIQYF.